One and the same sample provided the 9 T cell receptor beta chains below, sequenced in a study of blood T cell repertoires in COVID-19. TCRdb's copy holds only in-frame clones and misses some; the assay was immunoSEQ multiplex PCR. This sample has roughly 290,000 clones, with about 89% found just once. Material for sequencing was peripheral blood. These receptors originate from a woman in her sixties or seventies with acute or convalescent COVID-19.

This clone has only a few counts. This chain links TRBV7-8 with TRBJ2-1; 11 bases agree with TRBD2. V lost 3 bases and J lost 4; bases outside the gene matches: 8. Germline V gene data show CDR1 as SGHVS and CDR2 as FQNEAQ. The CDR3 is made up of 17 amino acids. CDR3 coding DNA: TGTGCCAGCAGCTTGAGGGCTAGCGGGAGGCAATACAATGAGCAGTTCTTC. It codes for CASSLRASGRQYNEQFF.

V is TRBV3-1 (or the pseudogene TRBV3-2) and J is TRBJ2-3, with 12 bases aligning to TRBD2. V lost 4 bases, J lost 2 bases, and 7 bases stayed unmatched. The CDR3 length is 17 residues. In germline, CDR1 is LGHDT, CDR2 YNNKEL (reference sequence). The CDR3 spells CASSLGLAGLSTDTQYF. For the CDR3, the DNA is TGTGCCAGCAGCCTGGGACTAGCGGGCCTTTCCACAGATACGCAGTATTTT.

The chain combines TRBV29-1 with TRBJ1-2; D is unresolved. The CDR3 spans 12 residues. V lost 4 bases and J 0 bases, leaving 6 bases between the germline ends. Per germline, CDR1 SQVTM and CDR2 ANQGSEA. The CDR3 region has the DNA TGCAGCGTTGTTCGTGCTAACTATGGCTACACCTTC. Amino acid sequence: CSVVRANYGYTF. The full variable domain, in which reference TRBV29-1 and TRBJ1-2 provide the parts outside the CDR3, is SAVISQKPSRDICQRGTSLTIQCQVDSQVTMMFWYRQQPGQSLTLIATANQGSEATYESGFVIDKFPISRPNLTFSTLTVSNMSPEDSSIYLCSVVRANYGYTFGSGTRLTVV.

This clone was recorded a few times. The CDR3 DNA is TGTGCCAGCAGTCTGGGACAGGTTTGGAGCAATCAGCCCCAGCATTTT. Residues: CASSLGQVWSNQPQHF. The chain carries TRBV6-2 or TRBV6-3 and TRBJ1-5; 8 bases are a match to TRBD1. The CDR3 spans 16 residues. Germline values: CDR1 MNHEY, CDR2 SVGEGT. With V trimmed by 5 bases and J by 1 base, 7 bases remained unmatched.

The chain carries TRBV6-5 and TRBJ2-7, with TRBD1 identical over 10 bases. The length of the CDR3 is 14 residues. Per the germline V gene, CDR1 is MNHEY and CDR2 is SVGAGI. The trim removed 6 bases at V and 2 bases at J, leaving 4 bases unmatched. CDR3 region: CASRGGQGTYEQYF. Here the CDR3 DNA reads TGTGCCAGCAGAGGGGGACAGGGGACCTACGAGCAGTACTTC.

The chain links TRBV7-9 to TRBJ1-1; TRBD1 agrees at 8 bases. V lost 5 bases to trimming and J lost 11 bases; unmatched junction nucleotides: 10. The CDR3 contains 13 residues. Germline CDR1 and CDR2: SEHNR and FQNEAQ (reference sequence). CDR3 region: CASSPPDRARAFF. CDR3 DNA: TGTGCCAGCAGCCCACCGGACAGGGCCCGGGCTTTCTTT. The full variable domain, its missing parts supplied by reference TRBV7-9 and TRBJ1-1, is DTGVSQNPRHKITKRGQNVTFRCDPISEHNRLYWYRQTLGQGPEFLTYFQNEAQLEKSRLLSDRFSAERPKGSFSTLEIQRTEQGDSAMYLCASSPPDRARAFFGQGTRLTVV.

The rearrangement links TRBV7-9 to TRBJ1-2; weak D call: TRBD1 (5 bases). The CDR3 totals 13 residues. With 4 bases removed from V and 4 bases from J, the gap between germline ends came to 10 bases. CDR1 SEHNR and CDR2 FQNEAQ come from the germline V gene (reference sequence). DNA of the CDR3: TGTGCCAGCAGCTCCGACAGCATCTATGGCTACACCTTC. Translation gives CASSSDSIYGYTF.

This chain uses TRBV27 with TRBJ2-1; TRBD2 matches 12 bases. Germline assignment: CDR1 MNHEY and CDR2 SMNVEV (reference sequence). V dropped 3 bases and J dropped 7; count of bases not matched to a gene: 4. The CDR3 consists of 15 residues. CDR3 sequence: CASSFGLAGPNEQFF. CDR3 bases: TGTGCCAGCAGTTTTGGACTAGCGGGACCTAATGAGCAGTTCTTC.

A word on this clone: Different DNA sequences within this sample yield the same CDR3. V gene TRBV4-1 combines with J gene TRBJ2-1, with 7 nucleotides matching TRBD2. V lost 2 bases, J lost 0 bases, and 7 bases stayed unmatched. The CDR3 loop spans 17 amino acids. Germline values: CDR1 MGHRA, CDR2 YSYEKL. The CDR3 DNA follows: TGCGCCAGCAGCCAACGAACTAGCGCAAGCTCCTACAATGAGCAGTTCTTC. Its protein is CASSQRTSASSYNEQFF.